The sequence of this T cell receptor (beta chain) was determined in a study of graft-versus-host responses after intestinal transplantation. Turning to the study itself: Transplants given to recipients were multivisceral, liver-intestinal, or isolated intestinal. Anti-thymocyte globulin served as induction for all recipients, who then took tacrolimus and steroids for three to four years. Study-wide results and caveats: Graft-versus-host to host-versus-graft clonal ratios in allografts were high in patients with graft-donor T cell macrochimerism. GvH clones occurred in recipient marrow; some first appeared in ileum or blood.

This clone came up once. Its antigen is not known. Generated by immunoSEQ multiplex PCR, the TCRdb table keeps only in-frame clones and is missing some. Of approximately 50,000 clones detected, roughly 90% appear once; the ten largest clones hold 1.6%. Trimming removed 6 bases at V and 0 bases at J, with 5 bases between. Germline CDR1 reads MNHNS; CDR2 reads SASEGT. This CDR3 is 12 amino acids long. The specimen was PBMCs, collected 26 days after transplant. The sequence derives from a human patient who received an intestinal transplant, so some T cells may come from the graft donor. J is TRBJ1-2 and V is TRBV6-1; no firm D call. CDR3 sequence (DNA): TGTGCCAGCAGACCAGCTAACTATGGCTACACCTTC. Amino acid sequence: CASRPANYGYTF.